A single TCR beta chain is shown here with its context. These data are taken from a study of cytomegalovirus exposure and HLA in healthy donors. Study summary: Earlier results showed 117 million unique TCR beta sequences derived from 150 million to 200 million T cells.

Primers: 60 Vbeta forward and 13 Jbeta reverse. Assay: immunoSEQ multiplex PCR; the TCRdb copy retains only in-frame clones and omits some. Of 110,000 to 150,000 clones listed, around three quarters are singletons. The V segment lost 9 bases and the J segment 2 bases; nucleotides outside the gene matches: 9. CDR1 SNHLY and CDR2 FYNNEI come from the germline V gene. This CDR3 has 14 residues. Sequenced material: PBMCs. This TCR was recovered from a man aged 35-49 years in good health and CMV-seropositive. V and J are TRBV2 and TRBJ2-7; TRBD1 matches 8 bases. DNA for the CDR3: TGTGCCAGTAAAACGGGACAGGCCCCCTACGAGCAGTACTTC. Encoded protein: CASKTGQAPYEQYF. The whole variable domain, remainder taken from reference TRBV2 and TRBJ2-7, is EPEVTQTPSHQVTQMGQEVILRCVPISNHLYFYWYRQILGQKVEFLVSFYNNEISEKSEIFDDQFSVERPDGSNFTLKIRSTKLEDSAMYFCASKTGQAPYEQYFGPGTRLTVT.